Shown below are 23 T cell receptor beta chains from a single sample sequenced in a study of T-cell memory formation after mild COVID-19. TCRdb re-called the 5' RACE reads with MiXCR, one entry per CDR3 protein. Of 80,000 to 130,000 distinct CDR3 sequences listed, over 8.5% were seen once; the top ten hold more than 35%. Sequencing was carried out using PBMCs or a T cell subset sorted from them (not recorded which). Receptors were obtained from a young man who had mild COVID-19 (a few samples of this study predate the infection). Cell type and time point are not known.

In this sample, this clonotype turned up many times. The genes are TRBV11-2 and TRBJ2-5, with 12 bases fitting TRBD2. The CDR3 totals 16 residues. Trimming at V came to 5 bases and at J to 3 bases, leaving 7 bases not matched to a gene. The germline gives CDR1 SGHAT, CDR2 FQNNGV. The CDR3 protein is CASSHPRLAGEETQYF. The CDR3 coding sequence is TGTGCCAGCAGCCACCCTCGACTAGCGGGGGAAGAGACCCAGTACTTC.

CDR3 sequence: CASSSSGGDQPQHF. CDR3 bases: TGTGCCAGCAGCTCATCCGGGGGGGATCAGCCCCAGCATTTT. The gene calls are TRBV7-9 and TRBJ1-5, with D perhaps TRBD1 (5 bases). Germline V gene data show CDR1 as SEHNR and CDR2 as FQNEAQ (reference sequence). CDR3 length equals 14 residues. The V and J ends lost 4 bases and 5 bases respectively, with 12 bases between them.

V usage is TRBV20-1 and J usage is TRBJ2-5; 14 bases fit TRBD2. This CDR3 spans 17 amino acids. After removal of 1 base from V and 4 bases from J, the junction contained 8 bases not matched to a gene. Looked up from germline, CDR1 is DFQATT and CDR2 is SNEGSKA (reference sequence). CDR3 bases: TGCAGTGCTAGAGCCCTGACTAGCGGGGGGGCCGGAGAGACCCAGTACTTC. Residues: CSARALTSGGAGETQYF.

In its sample, this clonotype was seen a few times. The chain employs TRBV6-4 and TRBJ2-1; 10 positions agree with TRBD1. V was pared by 8 bases and J by 4 bases, with 8 bases of the junction left unmatched. CDR3 length equals 15 residues. Germline V lookup: CDR1 MRHNA, CDR2 SNTAGT. CDR3 sequence: CASRPGTGDYNEQFF. The CDR3 nucleotides are TGTGCCAGCCGACCTGGGACAGGGGATTACAATGAGCAGTTCTTC.

This clonotype was counted ten times or more. The gene calls are TRBV4-3 and TRBJ2-7; D unresolved. Between the trimmed V and J ends, which lost 3 bases and 6 bases, there was a span of 15 bases. The CDR3 runs 14 residues. CDR1 LGHNA and CDR2 YSLEER come from the germline V gene. Written as DNA, the CDR3 is TGCGCCAGCAGCCAGACGGACGCCTTCTCCGAGCAGTACTTC. It is translated as CASSQTDAFSEQYF.

The CDR3 region is CAINRGGTDTQYF. The CDR3 DNA is TGTGCCATCAACCGGGGGGGCACAGATACGCAGTATTTT. The gene calls are TRBV10-3 and TRBJ2-3, with 7 positions matching TRBD2. The CDR3 runs 13 residues. CDR1 and CDR2 from the germline V gene are ENHRY and SYGVKD. The J segment lost 1 base and the V segment lost 7 bases, leaving 2 bases of the junction unmatched.

This clonotype showed up just a few times. The chain joins TRBV12-3 or TRBV12-4 to TRBJ1-6; maybe TRBD1 (6 bases). The CDR3 is 19 residues long. V lost 4 bases, J lost 5 bases, and 24 bases lay in between. CDR3 protein: CASSSYLDRPPEDNSPLHF. The CDR3 DNA is TGTGCCAGCAGTTCCTACCTCGACAGGCCACCAGAGGATAATTCACCCCTCCACTTT.

The CDR3 coding sequence is TGCGCCAGCAGCCCGCTAGGACTTACCCCCTACGAGCAGTACTTC. Translated, it gives CASSPLGLTPYEQYF. The rearrangement links TRBV4-1 to TRBJ2-7; D may be TRBD2 (5 bases). V lost 4 bases and J lost 2, with 15 bases in between. The CDR3 is 15 residues long. The V gene's germline CDR1 is MGHRA and CDR2 YSYEKL.

This clonotype was detected a few times. This chain uses TRBV6-5 with TRBJ1-1, with a weak D call TRBD1 (5 bases). This CDR3 comprises 15 residues. Germline values: CDR1 MNHEY, CDR2 SVGAGI. Trimming left V 5 bases short and J 0 bases short, with 13 bases between. As DNA, the CDR3 is TGTGCCAGCAGTCCGTCCGGGGCCATGAACACTGAAGCTTTCTTT. Protein: CASSPSGAMNTEAFF.

The chain links TRBV12-3 or TRBV12-4 to TRBJ1-1, with unresolved D. CDR3 length: 12 amino acids. V was clipped by 7 bases and J by 3 bases, with 9 bases between them. CDR3 residues: CASTDGYTEAFF. The DNA of the CDR3 is TGTGCCAGCACCGACGGTTACACTGAAGCTTTCTTT.

The chain couples TRBV20-1 to TRBJ1-2; TRBD1 might be the D (5 bases). With 5 bases removed from V and 0 bases from J, the gap between germline ends came to 16 bases. Looked up from germline, CDR1 is DFQATT and CDR2 is SNEGSKA (reference sequence). This CDR3 comprises 15 residues. The CDR3 nucleotides are TGCAGTGCTCTCCGGACACAACTAGCTAACTATGGCTACACCTTC. It codes for CSALRTQLANYGYTF.

The chain combines TRBV11-2 with TRBJ2-1; TRBD1 agrees at 9 bases. CDR1 and CDR2 from the germline V gene are SGHAT and FQNNGV. V shed 4 bases, J shed 3 bases, and the junction held 22 bases outside the gene matches. This CDR3 has 21 amino acids. The CDR3 loop reads CASSSWFGVSSDRGLYNEQFF. The CDR3 coding sequence is TGTGCCAGCAGCTCGTGGTTCGGGGTCTCGTCGGACAGGGGACTCTACAATGAGCAGTTCTTC.

This clonotype was recorded many times. V and J are TRBV27 and TRBJ1-2; D may be TRBD1 (5 bases). V lost 5 bases, J lost 8 bases, and 15 bases lay in between. This CDR3 spans 13 amino acids. The germline V gene encodes CDR1 MNHEY and CDR2 SMNVEV (reference sequence). The CDR3: CASSPGRGYGYTF. The CDR3 DNA reads as TGTGCCAGCAGTCCCGGGCGGGGGTACGGCTACACCTTC.

This clonotype was counted a few times. The V and J genes are TRBV29-1 and TRBJ2-3; 11 bases fit TRBD2. This CDR3 is built from 17 residues. The junction had 5 bases not matched to a gene; V was cut back by 0 bases and J by 0 bases. Germline V gene lookup returns CDR1 SQVTM and CDR2 ANQGSEA. In nucleotides, the CDR3 is TGCAGCGTTGAAGATCCGGCTAGCGGGGGGAGCACAGATACGCAGTATTTT. Its translation is CSVEDPASGGSTDTQYF.

The chain combines TRBV4-1 with TRBJ2-5, with no clear D. Germline CDR1 reads MGHRA; CDR2 reads YSYEKL. V lost 2 bases to trimming and J lost 5 bases, with 15 bases between them. The CDR3 is 15 residues long. DNA for the CDR3: TGCGCCAGCAGCCAATTGCCCGGGCCCATGGAGACCCAGTACTTC. It translates to CASSQLPGPMETQYF.

There are many counts of this clonotype. The chain carries TRBV7-9 and TRBJ2-7, with unresolved D. This CDR3 is built from 14 residues. The germline gives CDR1 SEHNR, CDR2 FQNEAQ (reference sequence). The V and J ends lost 3 bases and 3 bases respectively, with 12 bases between them. The CDR3: CASSFSRPGYEQYF. CDR3 DNA sequence: TGTGCCAGCAGCTTCAGTCGGCCAGGCTACGAGCAGTACTTC.

The CDR3 nucleotides read TGCGCCAGCAGCCAAGAGAGGCAGTATGAAGCTTTCTTT. Translating gives CASSQERQYEAFF. The chain employs TRBV4-3 and TRBJ1-1; D call uncertain. Germline values: CDR1 LGHNA, CDR2 YSLEER. The CDR3 runs 13 residues. The V end lost 0 bases, the J end lost 7 bases, and 9 bases lay between the germline ends.

The chain couples TRBV6-6 to TRBJ1-5, with D possibly being TRBD1 (6 bases). V was trimmed by 6 bases and J by 3 bases, leaving 15 bases between them. There are 15 residues in the CDR3. Germline-derived CDR1 and CDR2 are MNHNY and SVGAGI (reference sequence). The CDR3 DNA sequence: TGTGCCAGCAGCCCAAGGGGGGGGATCAATCAGCCCCAGCATTTT. Residues: CASSPRGGINQPQHF.

This clonotype was detected many times. CDR3 bases: TGTGCCAGCAGTGGGACAGCTAGCACAGATACGCAGTATTTT. It is translated as CASSGTASTDTQYF. The chain has TRBV7-9 and TRBJ2-3, with 7 bases that match TRBD1. The CDR3 length is 14 residues. The ends lost 6 bases at V and 0 bases at J; junction bases unmatched: 3. The V gene's germline CDR1 is SEHNR and CDR2 FQNEAQ (reference sequence).

This clonotype was counted between two and nine times. The chain carries TRBV7-3 and TRBJ2-5; D may match TRBD1 or TRBD2 (5 bases each). Trimming took off 2 bases at V and 5 bases at J, with 12 bases between the two ends. Germline V gene lookup returns CDR1 SGHTA and CDR2 FQGTGA. CDR3 length: 14 residues. The CDR3 spells CASSLHQGDETQYF. The CDR3 nucleotides read TGTGCCAGCAGCTTACACCAGGGAGACGAGACCCAGTACTTC.

This clonotype showed up many times. The chain recombines TRBV5-1 with TRBJ2-1, with 7 bases matching TRBD1. The V and J ends lost 4 bases and 8 bases, in that order; junction bases with no gene match: 9. This CDR3 has 14 residues. Germline V gives CDR1 SGHRS, CDR2 YFSETQ. The DNA for the CDR3 is TGCGCCAGCAGCCCCCGGGACAGCACCGATGAGCAGTTCTTC. Encoded protein: CASSPRDSTDEQFF.

This chain connects TRBV20-1 to TRBJ2-1, with D possibly TRBD1 on 5 matching bases. The germline V gene encodes CDR1 DFQATT and CDR2 SNEGSKA (reference sequence). Trimming took off 3 bases at V and 5 bases at J, with 8 bases between the two ends. The CDR3 is made up of 12 amino acids. The CDR3, as DNA: TGCAGTGCTAGTCAGGGCAACAATGAGCAGTTCTTC. Its translation: CSASQGNNEQFF.

This clonotype was seen more than once but under ten times. The chain employs TRBV5-5 and TRBJ1-1; 10 bases match TRBD1. Germline lookup yields CDR1 SGHKS and CDR2 YYEKEE (reference sequence). The length of the CDR3 is 12 residues. Trimming cost V 4 bases and J 7 bases; bases outside gene matches: 1. CDR3 DNA: TGTGCCAGCAGCAGGACAGGGGGTGAAGCTTTCTTT. Its protein is CASSRTGGEAFF.